The 22 T cell receptor beta chains below all came from one sample that was sequenced in a study of beta chain features in type 1 diabetes. Study conclusions and caveats: When Type 1 diabetes patients were examined, their TCRB CDR3s proved moderately but significantly shorter in all four CD4+ subsets.

Expressed TCRB transcripts were sequenced after all isolated RNA was converted to cDNA. This table comes from immunoSEQ multiplex PCR, and its TCRdb copy is limited to in-frame clones, with some not included. This repertoire shows about 150,000 clones, approximately 8% found once; its top ten account for approximately 0.93%. These receptors have no known antigen. The sequenced sample consisted of central memory CD4+ T cells from blood. Receptor source: a woman aged 40 to 49 with type 1 diabetes.

This clone appeared a few times. This chain joins TRBV20-1 and TRBJ2-7, with D hard to call. CDR1 DFQATT and CDR2 SNEGSKA come from the germline V gene (reference sequence). Trimming shortened V by 5 bases and J by 6 bases, and 11 bases separated the two germline ends. This CDR3 is built from 11 residues. The CDR3 is CSAFIAGEQYF. CDR3 in DNA: TGCAGTGCTTTTATAGCCGGCGAGCAGTACTTC.

The chain is built from TRBV7-2 and TRBJ1-4; D is undetermined. Between the trimmed V and J ends, which lost 5 bases and 8 bases, there was a span of 9 bases. Germline V lookup: CDR1 SGHTA, CDR2 FQGNSA. This CDR3 is built from 12 residues. CDR3 loop: CASSNRGEKLFF. The CDR3 nucleotides read TGTGCCAGCAGCAACAGAGGGGAAAAACTGTTTTTT.

The chain is built from TRBV28 and TRBJ2-1, with 8 bases that match TRBD2. V lost 5 bases to trimming and J lost 0 bases; unmatched junction nucleotides: 18. The germline CDR1 and CDR2 sequences are MDHEN and SYDVKM. The CDR3 is 20 residues long. In DNA, the CDR3 is TGTGCCAGCAGTCCGTTCGGACTAGCCAAGACTCTTAGCTCCTACAATGAGCAGTTCTTC. Its protein product is CASSPFGLAKTLSSYNEQFF.

This chain links TRBV7-2 with TRBJ2-5; no clear D. Deletions cut 5 bases from V and 1 base from J, with 8 bases between. The CDR3 length is 13 residues. CDR1 SGHTA and CDR2 FQGNSA come from the germline V gene. The CDR3 nucleotides read TGTGCCAGCAGCCGCGAGCTCCAAGAGACCCAGTACTTC. The encoded protein is CASSRELQETQYF.

V usage is TRBV6-1 and J usage is TRBJ1-2; 9 bases are shared with TRBD1. The CDR3 loop spans 16 amino acids. Looked up from germline, CDR1 is MNHNS and CDR2 is SASEGT. The junction had 10 bases not matched to a gene; V was cut back by 4 bases and J by 4 bases. CDR3: CASSGLRDRAGYGYTF. CDR3 DNA sequence: TGTGCCAGCAGTGGGCTCCGGGACAGGGCTGGCTATGGCTACACCTTC.

The chain has TRBV29-1 and TRBJ1-5; 8 nucleotides agree with TRBD1. This CDR3 has 13 residues. V dropped 5 bases and J dropped 7; count of bases not matched to a gene: 7. Per the germline V gene, CDR1 is SQVTM and CDR2 is ANQGSEA. The chain's CDR3 is CSVRTGRGQPQHF. The CDR3 DNA follows: TGCAGCGTTAGGACAGGGCGAGGGCAGCCCCAGCATTTT.

The chain combines TRBV19 with TRBJ2-7, with 9 bases aligning to TRBD2. The CDR3 sequence is 16 residues long. CDR1 and CDR2 (germline): LNHDA, SQIVND (reference sequence). With V trimmed by 4 bases and J by 5 bases, 12 bases remained unmatched. CDR3 nucleotides: TGTGCCAGTAGTACCCCCCTGGCTAGCGGGAAGAACGAGCAGTACTTC. Translating it yields CASSTPLASGKNEQYF.

Only a few counts were recorded for this clone. This rearrangement joins TRBV6-6 to TRBJ2-1; 9 nucleotides line up with TRBD1. Germline V CDR1 and CDR2: MNHNY, SVGAGI (reference sequence). This CDR3 contains 16 residues. The V and J ends lost 6 bases and 7 bases, in that order; junction bases with no gene match: 13. DNA of the CDR3: TGTGCCAGCAGCGTCCGCCCGGGACAGGGAAAAAATGAGCAGTTCTTC. This gives the protein CASSVRPGQGKNEQFF.

This clone was found a few times. V is TRBV9 and J is TRBJ2-7, with D maybe TRBD1 (6 bases). With 2 bases removed from V and 4 bases from J, the gap between germline ends came to 19 bases. The CDR3 runs to 16 residues. The germline V gene has CDR1 SGDLS and CDR2 YYNGEE. The DNA for the CDR3 is TGTGCCAGCAGCGTCGACGGGCAGGGGATTTTGTACGAGCAGTACTTC. This sequence encodes CASSVDGQGILYEQYF.

The chain combines TRBV15 with TRBJ1-5; D is ambiguous. The CDR3 runs to 13 residues. Trimming left V 5 bases short and J 4 bases short, with 9 bases between. Germline loops: CDR1 LNHNV, CDR2 YYDKDF (reference sequence). The CDR3 DNA is TGTGCCACCAGCTATGACACTAATCAGCCCCAGCATTTT. The encoded protein is CATSYDTNQPQHF.

Ten or more counts support this clone. The chain carries TRBV30 and TRBJ1-1, with D possibly matching TRBD1 (6 bases). V lost 3 bases to trimming and J lost 1 base, with 18 bases between them. Germline V gives CDR1 GTSNPN, CDR2 SVGIG (reference sequence). This CDR3 has 16 residues. The CDR3 region has the DNA TGTGCCTGGAGGGTGACAGGAATTGGGGCGAACACTGAAGCTTTCTTT. Protein: CAWRVTGIGANTEAFF. The variable domain in full, with the rest retrieved from reference TRBV30 and TRBJ1-1, is SQTIHQWPATLVQPVGSPLSLECTVEGTSNPNLYWYRQAAGRGLQLLFYSVGIGQISSEVPQNLSASRPQDRQFILSSKKLLLSDSGFYLCAWRVTGIGANTEAFFGQGTRLTVV.

This chain connects TRBV9 to TRBJ1-4, with D perhaps matching TRBD1 (5 bases). The CDR3 is made up of 15 amino acids. The germline CDR1 and CDR2 sequences are SGDLS and YYNGEE. V lost 4 bases and J 8 bases, leaving 18 bases between the germline ends. CDR3 region: CASSPSGASGEKLFF. The DNA for the CDR3 is TGTGCCAGCAGCCCTAGCGGGGCTTCAGGGGAAAAACTGTTTTTT.

In this sample, this clone turned up a few times. The V and J genes are TRBV28 and TRBJ2-3; 7 positions agree with TRBD1. This CDR3 contains 14 residues. Trimming removed 3 bases from V and 6 bases from J; junction bases left unmatched: 6. Germline-derived CDR1 and CDR2 are MDHEN and SYDVKM. The CDR3, as DNA: TGTGCCAGCAGTTTGAGACAGGGAACCGATACGCAGTATTTT. Its protein is CASSLRQGTDTQYF.

This clone was detected only a few times. The rearrangement joins TRBV6-1 to TRBJ1-1, with a tentative D call TRBD1 (6 bases). The CDR3 sequence is 15 residues long. Trimming cost V 11 bases and J 1 base, with 20 bases left between them. Germline V gives CDR1 MNHNS, CDR2 SASEGT. CDR3 loop: CALQEQGAGNTEAFF. In DNA form, the CDR3 reads TGTGCCCTACAGGAACAGGGTGCGGGGAACACTGAAGCTTTCTTT.

The chain employs TRBV18 and TRBJ2-2; 12 bases line up with TRBD2. Germline V gene sequence: CDR1 KGHSH, CDR2 LQKENI. V lost 3 bases, J lost 8 bases, and 7 bases stayed unmatched. The CDR3 length is 16 residues. The CDR3 loop reads CASSPGLAGAAGELFF. The CDR3 bases are TGTGCCAGCTCACCGGGACTAGCGGGCGCGGCTGGGGAGCTGTTTTTT.

This clone was counted between two and nine times. The chain has TRBV5-4 and TRBJ2-4; 10 bases line up with TRBD1. CDR3 length: 17 amino acids. The V gene's germline CDR1 is SGHNT and CDR2 YYREEE (reference sequence). After removal of 2 bases from V and 2 bases from J, the junction contained 7 bases not matched to a gene. CDR3 nucleotides: TGTGCCAGCAGCTTCAATGACAGGGGGCGTACCAAAAACATTCAGTACTTC. Encoded protein: CASSFNDRGRTKNIQYF.

V and J are TRBV5-5 and TRBJ1-1, with a possible D match to TRBD1 (5 bases). V was pared by 4 bases and J by 0 bases, with 10 bases between. In germline, CDR1 is SGHKS, CDR2 YYEKEE (reference sequence). There are 14 residues in the CDR3. The CDR3 protein is CASSRGLLNTEAFF. The CDR3 DNA sequence: TGTGCCAGCAGCCGGGGACTGCTGAACACTGAAGCTTTCTTT.

The chain recombines TRBV19 with TRBJ1-5; D might be TRBD1 (6 bases). The CDR3 spans 15 residues. Looked up from germline, CDR1 is LNHDA and CDR2 is SQIVND (reference sequence). V was clipped by 9 bases and J by 0 bases, with 15 bases between them. The CDR3 region has the DNA TGTGCCAGCGAACTAAGGGGGGGTAGCAATCAGCCCCAGCATTTT. Encoded protein: CASELRGGSNQPQHF.

This clone was seen more than once but under ten times. The chain joins TRBV25-1 to TRBJ1-1; the D is unclear. V lost 4 bases and J 4 bases, leaving 16 bases between the germline ends. The CDR3 sequence is 15 residues long. CDR1 is MGHDK and CDR2 is SYGVNS in the germline V gene. In DNA form, the CDR3 reads TGTGCCAGCAGTGCATCTCGGGGTAAGGGCACTGAAGCTTTCTTT. This translates into CASSASRGKGTEAFF.

The CDR3 bases are TGTGCCAGCAGATCCCGGACAGGGGGCCTGAACACTGAAGCTTTCTTT. Translated: CASRSRTGGLNTEAFF. The chain uses TRBV5-6 and TRBJ1-1, with 11 bases matching TRBD1. V shed 5 bases and J 0 bases; nucleotides not matched to a gene: 6. CDR1 is SGHDT, CDR2 YYEEEE, per germline. The CDR3 runs 16 residues.

This clone was counted between two and nine times. The rearrangement uses TRBV19 and TRBJ2-5, with 7 bases lining up with TRBD2. Germline CDR1 LNHDA, CDR2 SQIVND (reference sequence). CDR3 length: 13 residues. J was trimmed by 5 bases and V by 4 bases; bases with no gene match: 4. CDR3 nucleotides: TGTGCCAGTAGTACGGGAGGCTGGGAGACCCAGTACTTC. Encoded protein: CASSTGGWETQYF.

This clone was counted only a few times. The chain couples TRBV9 to TRBJ2-7, with D perhaps TRBD2 (6 bases). Trimming stripped 0 bases from V and 3 bases from J, with 13 bases between. This CDR3 region has 15 residues. CDR1 SGDLS and CDR2 YYNGEE come from the germline V gene. The CDR3: CASSVDGSLSYEQYF. CDR3 nucleotide sequence: TGTGCCAGCAGCGTAGACGGGAGCCTGAGCTACGAGCAGTACTTC.